Listed here are 27 T cell receptor beta chains from one sample, sequenced in a study of T-cell memory formation after mild COVID-19. A single record per CDR3 protein comes from TCRdb applying MiXCR to the 5' RACE reads. The sample lists 300,000 to 400,000 distinct CDR3 sequences, approximately 15% occurring once. The specimen sequenced was PBMCs or a T cell subset sorted from them (not recorded which). These receptors originate from a man aged 18 to 29 who had mild COVID-19 (a few samples of this study predate the infection). Cell type and time point are not known.

This clonotype has ten or more counts. The V gene is TRBV5-1, the J gene TRBJ2-1, with TRBD1 as a possible D gene (6 bases). Per germline, CDR1 SGHRS and CDR2 YFSETQ. The CDR3 is made up of 15 amino acids. V lost 7 bases to trimming and J lost 2 bases, with 16 bases between them. The CDR3 DNA reads as TGCGCCAGCGGCACCGGGACACTTACCTACAATGAGCAGTTCTTC. This gives the protein CASGTGTLTYNEQFF.

This chain connects TRBV9 to TRBJ2-7; TRBD2 agrees at 12 bases. With 3 bases clipped from V and 4 bases from J, the junction kept 8 bases outside the gene matches. Per the germline V gene, CDR1 is SGDLS and CDR2 is YYNGEE. This CDR3 comprises 16 residues. CDR3 sequence (DNA): TGTGCCAGCAGCGCGACCGGGACTAGCGGGCCATACGAGCAGTACTTC. It specifies CASSATGTSGPYEQYF.

This clonotype has just a few counts. This sequence joins TRBV25-1 and TRBJ2-5; D call uncertain. The CDR3 runs to 13 residues. Germline CDR1 reads MGHDK; CDR2 reads SYGVNS. V was shortened by 1 base and J by 3 bases, with 6 bases between the two germline ends. CDR3 sequence: CASSEWQEETQYF. The CDR3, as DNA: TGTGCCAGCAGTGAATGGCAGGAAGAGACCCAGTACTTC.

J is TRBJ1-6 and V is TRBV10-3; D is possibly TRBD1 (6 bases). Germline CDR1 ENHRY, CDR2 SYGVKD. The ends were cut back, 6 bases at V and 8 bases at J, with 11 bases in the middle. The CDR3 totals 13 residues. The CDR3 protein is CAIRASGDSPLHF. The CDR3 DNA reads as TGTGCCATCAGAGCCTCAGGGGATTCACCCCTCCACTTT.

The chain has TRBV12-3 or TRBV12-4 and TRBJ1-1; 8 bases map to TRBD1. The CDR3 consists of 16 residues. V dropped 6 bases and J dropped 2; count of bases not matched to a gene: 11. The CDR3 DNA is TGTGCCAGCAGCCCCCAGGGGGCCCATGCCAACACTGAAGCTTTCTTT. The encoded protein is CASSPQGAHANTEAFF.

This clonotype has more than one count but fewer than ten. The J gene is TRBJ1-1, the V gene TRBV29-1; the D gene is possibly TRBD1 (5 bases). CDR1 is SQVTM, CDR2 ANQGSEA, per germline. The CDR3 is made up of 14 amino acids. The V end lost 7 bases, the J end lost 2 bases, and 17 bases lay between the germline ends. This CDR3 reads CSARIRDLNTEAFF. DNA of the CDR3: TGCAGCGCCAGGATCAGGGACTTAAACACTGAAGCTTTCTTT.

The chain couples TRBV6-2 or TRBV6-3 to TRBJ2-7; 8 positions match TRBD1. Trimming took 4 bases from V and 2 from J; bases not matched to a gene: 7. Germline loops: CDR1 MNHEY, CDR2 SVGEGT. The CDR3 has 15 residues. CDR3 bases: TGTGCCAGCAGTTCCCCGGGACAGGCGCCCTACGAGCAGTACGTC. Translated, it gives CASSSPGQAPYEQYV.

This chain's CDR3 is CASSPRIAGGGTDTQYF. In DNA form, the CDR3 reads TGTGCCAGCAGCCCCAGGATAGCGGGGGGAGGTACAGATACGCAGTATTTT. J is TRBJ2-3 and V is TRBV7-6; 10 nucleotides line up with TRBD2. CDR1 SGHVS and CDR2 FNYEAQ come from the germline V gene. The ends lost 5 bases at V and 3 bases at J; junction bases unmatched: 11. This CDR3 has 17 amino acids.

The chain has TRBV9 and TRBJ2-3; D is possibly TRBD2 (7 bases). V was cut by 4 bases and J by 3 bases, with 18 bases left in between. Germline V gives CDR1 SGDLS, CDR2 YYNGEE. The CDR3 is made up of 16 amino acids. This chain's CDR3 is CASSPEGGGPTDTQYF. CDR3 bases: TGTGCCAGCAGCCCAGAGGGCGGGGGCCCAACAGATACGCAGTATTTT.

The rearrangement uses TRBV18 and TRBJ2-2; D is unresolved. Trimming left V 2 bases short and J 0 bases short, with 7 bases between. The CDR3 loop spans 15 amino acids. Germline assignment: CDR1 KGHSH and CDR2 LQKENI. DNA for the CDR3: TGTGCCAGCTCACCATTAGAGACGAACACCGGGGAGCTGTTTTTT. This sequence encodes CASSPLETNTGELFF.

In this sample, this clonotype turned up many times. The chain has TRBV11-2 and TRBJ2-2, with 8 bases fitting TRBD2. CDR1 is SGHAT, CDR2 FQNNGV, per germline. The V gene end was trimmed by 3 bases and the J gene end by 2 bases; junction bases not matched to a gene: 5. The CDR3 totals 16 residues. The CDR3 DNA reads TGTGCCAGCAGCTTGGCCGGGGGGGCCAACACCGGGGAGCTGTTTTTT. Translation gives CASSLAGGANTGELFF. Variable domain in full (rest from reference TRBV11-2 and TRBJ2-2): EAGVAQSPRYKIIEKRQSVAFWCNPISGHATLYWYQQILGQGPKLLIQFQNNGVVDDSQLPKDRFSAERLKGVDSTLKIQPAKLEDSAVYLCASSLAGGANTGELFFGEGSRLTVL.

This clonotype showed up just a few times. The chain recombines TRBV25-1 with TRBJ1-3; D uncertain. Germline lookup yields CDR1 MGHDK and CDR2 SYGVNS. With 8 bases removed from V and 4 bases from J, the gap between germline ends came to 12 bases. The CDR3 covers 13 residues. This CDR3 is CASGTVSGNTIYF. CDR3 DNA sequence: TGTGCCAGCGGAACAGTGTCCGGAAACACCATATATTTT.

V and J are TRBV10-3 and TRBJ1-1; 8 bases fit TRBD1. V shed 9 bases and J 4 bases; nucleotides not matched to a gene: 4. From germline, CDR1 is ENHRY and CDR2 SYGVKD. This CDR3 is 12 amino acids long. CDR3 sequence (DNA): TGTGCCATGGCAGGACAGGGCACTGAAGCTTTCTTT. This encodes CAMAGQGTEAFF.

This rearrangement joins TRBV15 to TRBJ2-5, with 10 bases matching TRBD2. This CDR3 is 16 amino acids long. Trimming removed 5 bases from V and 2 bases from J; junction bases left unmatched: 8. Per the germline V gene, CDR1 is LNHNV and CDR2 is YYDKDF (reference sequence). CDR3: CATSPGTSEAQETQYF. CDR3 in DNA: TGTGCCACCAGCCCCGGGACTAGCGAGGCTCAAGAGACCCAGTACTTC. The variable domain in full, with the rest retrieved from reference TRBV15 and TRBJ2-5, is DAMVIQNPRYQVTQFGKPVTLSCSQTLNHNVMYWYQQKSSQAPKLLFHYYDKDFNNEADTPDNFQSRRPNTSFCFLDIRSPGLGDTAMYLCATSPGTSEAQETQYFGPGTRLLVL.

This clonotype was seen ten or more times. Written as DNA, the CDR3 is TGTGCCAGCAGCGCCGGGACAGGGCGCGAGCAGTACTTC. Its translation is CASSAGTGREQYF. The chain couples TRBV9 to TRBJ2-7; 9 bases fit TRBD1. Per the germline V gene, CDR1 is SGDLS and CDR2 is YYNGEE. The CDR3 has 13 residues. J gave up 6 bases and V 3 bases, and 4 bases lay outside the gene matches.

The CDR3 nucleotides read TGTGCCAGCAGCGAGACCGTTATGGGTGAAAAACTGTTTTTT. Translation gives CASSETVMGEKLFF. This chain connects TRBV11-2 to TRBJ1-4, with D uncertain. This CDR3 is built from 14 residues. Germline V gene lookup returns CDR1 SGHAT and CDR2 FQNNGV. The V and J ends lost 5 bases and 7 bases respectively, with 14 bases between them.

This clonotype was detected a few times. V usage is TRBV6-6 and J usage is TRBJ2-1; 9 bases are a match to TRBD1. Germline CDR1 and CDR2: MNHNY and SVGAGI (reference sequence). The V and J ends lost 6 bases and 6 bases, in that order; junction bases with no gene match: 9. This CDR3 contains 15 residues. In DNA, the CDR3 is TGTGCCAGCAGCTCCTCGGGACAGGGTGGCAATGAGCAGTTCTTC. Translated: CASSSSGQGGNEQFF.

This chain connects TRBV11-2 to TRBJ2-5, with 11 bases identical to TRBD2. CDR3 length equals 16 residues. Looked up from germline, CDR1 is SGHAT and CDR2 is FQNNGV. V shed 6 bases and J 4 bases; nucleotides not matched to a gene: 10. The CDR3 is CASSRRGLAGGETQYF. In nucleotides, the CDR3 is TGTGCCAGCAGTCGTAGGGGGCTAGCGGGAGGAGAGACCCAGTACTTC.

This clonotype appeared a few times. The rearrangement links TRBV15 to TRBJ2-5; D may be TRBD1 (5 bases). V was pared by 0 bases and J by 3 bases, with 8 bases between. The CDR3 contains 14 residues. Germline assignment: CDR1 LNHNV and CDR2 YYDKDF (reference sequence). The CDR3, as DNA: TGTGCCACCAGCAGAGATCTCAGGGAAGAGACCCAGTACTTC. This sequence encodes CATSRDLREETQYF.

This clonotype appeared a few times. The CDR3 reads CASSLADDYNSPLHF. CDR3 DNA sequence: TGCGCCAGCAGCTTGGCGGACGACTATAATTCACCCCTCCACTTT. The genes are TRBV5-1 and TRBJ1-6; D unresolved. CDR1 and CDR2 (germline): SGHRS, YFSETQ. The CDR3 extends over 15 amino acids. V was clipped by 0 bases and J by 3 bases, with 7 bases between them.

The table lists this clonotype with many counts. The V and J genes are TRBV20-1 and TRBJ2-5; 10 bases line up with TRBD1. The length of the CDR3 is 14 residues. V trimming: 6 bases; J trimming: 4 bases; junction bases outside the gene matches: 8. The germline CDR1 and CDR2 sequences are DFQATT and SNEGSKA (reference sequence). CDR3 DNA: TGCAGTGCCGACAGGGGGCGCGTGTCAGAGACCCAGTACTTC. It yields the protein CSADRGRVSETQYF.

V gene TRBV4-2 combines with J gene TRBJ1-4; D perhaps matches TRBD1 (6 bases). The CDR3 contains 18 residues. The V and J ends lost 0 bases and 8 bases respectively, with 22 bases between them. Germline loops: CDR1 LGHNA, CDR2 YNFKEQ. The CDR3 nucleotides read TGTGCCAGCAGCCAAGAGAGGGGGGGCGGTTTTTGGCAGGAAAAACTGTTTTTT. As protein: CASSQERGGGFWQEKLFF.

This clonotype was picked up a small number of times. V usage is TRBV4-3 and J usage is TRBJ2-7, with 9 bases that match TRBD2. The CDR3 spans 15 residues. The germline gives CDR1 LGHNA, CDR2 YSLEER. V gave up 0 bases and J gave up 6 bases; unmatched junction bases: 6. Written as DNA, the CDR3 is TGCGCCAGCAGCCAAGAAGCTAGCGGGGTTTCCGAGCAGTACTTC. This gives the protein CASSQEASGVSEQYF.

V and J are TRBV9 and TRBJ2-4; 9 bases are a match to TRBD1. The CDR3 sequence is 15 residues long. Germline V gene data show CDR1 as SGDLS and CDR2 as YYNGEE. J lost 8 bases, V lost 4 bases, and 10 bases had no gene match. CDR3 sequence: CASSPRQGVGDIQYF. The CDR3, as DNA: TGTGCCAGCAGCCCTCGACAGGGGGTAGGAGACATTCAGTACTTC. The whole variable domain, remainder taken from reference TRBV9 and TRBJ2-4, is DSGVTQTPKHLITATGQRVTLRCSPRSGDLSVYWYQQSLDQGLQFLIQYYNGEERAKGNILERFSAQQFPDLHSELNLSSLELGDSALYFCASSPRQGVGDIQYFGAGTRLSVL.

This CDR3 is CASSQDGGQGYQPQHF. The CDR3 coding sequence is TGCGCCAGCAGCCAAGATGGGGGACAGGGCTATCAGCCCCAGCATTTT. The gene calls are TRBV4-1 and TRBJ1-5, with 9 bases identical to TRBD1. Germline loops: CDR1 MGHRA, CDR2 YSYEKL. The CDR3 spans 16 residues. V was pared by 0 bases and J by 5 bases, with 5 bases of the junction left unmatched.

This clonotype was seen more than once but under ten times. The chain links TRBV4-1 to TRBJ1-6; D gene uncertain. The CDR3 has 13 amino acids. Germline values: CDR1 MGHRA, CDR2 YSYEKL. With 4 bases removed from V and 4 bases from J, the gap between germline ends came to 5 bases. The CDR3 loop is CASSPPYNSPLHF. The DNA of the CDR3 is TGCGCCAGCAGCCCGCCTTATAATTCACCCCTCCACTTT.

In this sample, this clonotype turned up a few times. This chain links TRBV13 with TRBJ2-7; D perhaps matches TRBD1 (5 bases). Trimming left V 5 bases short and J 3 bases short, with 14 bases between. Germline CDR1 PRHDT, CDR2 FYEKMQ (reference sequence). CDR3 length equals 14 residues. The CDR3 DNA reads as TGTGCCAGCAGCCCCAGGAGACAGATCTACGAGCAGTACTTC. Translating gives CASSPRRQIYEQYF.